These T cell receptor beta chains were read from a single sample in a study of metastatic and nonmetastatic thyroid tumors. TCRdb re-processed the PCR reads through MiXCR. Among some 55,000 clones, approximately 22% were seen once, and the ten largest hold 4% to 5%. Sequencing used blood. Receptor source: a female donor with papillary thyroid cancer or a benign thyroid nodule (not recorded which). Some clones in this sample may be carry-over from other donors' samples. The CDR3 runs from the conserved cysteine through the conserved F or W. A D gene is named only where the DNA matches it firmly. The size entry is marked missing in some rows and otherwise reads once, few, many or a size class.

clone size: many; J gene: TRBJ1-5; V gene: TRBV28; D gene: TRBD1; CDR3 protein: CASSSFLPGQGPSFSNQPQHF; CDR3 DNA: TGTGCCAGCAGTTCTTTCTTACCGGGACAGGGGCCCTCTTTTAGCAATCAGCCCCAGCATTTT
clone size: many; J gene: TRBJ2-7; V gene: TRBV6-1; D gene: NA; CDR3 protein: CATWDRLSYEQYF; CDR3 DNA: TGTGCCACGTGGGACCGCCTCTCCTACGAGCAGTACTTC
clone size: NA; J gene: TRBJ1-6; V gene: TRBV27; D gene: NA; CDR3 protein: CASSLQGSSTLHF; CDR3 DNA: TGTGCCAGCAGTCTTCAGGGATCTTCAACCCTCCACTTT
clone size: many; J gene: TRBJ2-7; V gene: TRBV5-1; D gene: NA; CDR3 protein: CASSLGVGEQYF; CDR3 DNA: TGCGCCAGCAGCTTGGGAGTGGGAGAGCAGTACTTC
clone size: many; J gene: TRBJ2-1; V gene: TRBV10-1; D gene: TRBD2; CDR3 protein: CASSPGTSGDNEQFF; CDR3 DNA: TGCGCCAGCAGCCCCGGAACTAGCGGGGACAATGAGCAGTTCTTC
clone size: many; J gene: TRBJ2-5; V gene: TRBV6-4; D gene: TRBD1; CDR3 protein: CASSKTGHETQYF; CDR3 DNA: TGTGCCAGCAGTAAGACAGGGCACGAGACCCAGTACTTC
clone size: NA; J gene: TRBJ2-3; V gene: TRBV11-2; D gene: TRBD2; CDR3 protein: CASSYGGSGADTQYF; CDR3 DNA: TGTGCCAGCAGCTACGGCGGGAGTGGGGCAGATACGCAGTATTTT
clone size: many; J gene: TRBJ2-5; V gene: TRBV7-2; D gene: NA; CDR3 protein: CASRQNQETQYF; CDR3 DNA: TGTGCCAGCAGACAAAACCAAGAGACCCAGTACTTC
clone size: many; J gene: TRBJ2-4; V gene: TRBV20-1; D gene: NA; CDR3 protein: CSAGGAKNIQYF; CDR3 DNA: TGCAGTGCAGGGGGAGCCAAAAACATTCAGTACTTC
clone size: NA; J gene: TRBJ1-2; V gene: TRBV13; D gene: NA; CDR3 protein: CASSQEAYGYTF; CDR3 DNA: TGTGCCAGCAGCCAAGAGGCCTATGGCTACACCTTC
clone size: many; J gene: TRBJ1-6; V gene: TRBV6-5; D gene: NA; CDR3 protein: CASSYRQTGPNSPLHF; CDR3 DNA: TGTGCCAGCAGTTACCGTCAAACAGGGCCCAATTCACCCCTCCACTTT